These 27 T cell receptor beta chains were all obtained from the same sample, sequenced in a study of response to subunit inactivated influenza vaccine. TCRdb processed the RT-PCR reads anew with MiXCR; each CDR3 protein has one entry. The repertoire has approximately 700,000 distinct CDR3 sequences, around 14% of them found once; the top ten carry roughly 6.4%. The specimen comprised PBMCs from blood, sampled approximately 15 days before vaccination. Receptors originate from a man in his forties or fifties who received an inactivated influenza vaccine.

The V call is TRBV9, the J call TRBJ2-3, with 13 bases matching TRBD2. The CDR3 length is 15 residues. V gave up 3 bases and J gave up 9 bases; unmatched junction bases: 7. Germline CDR1 reads SGDLS; CDR2 reads YYNGEE. CDR3 sequence reads: CASSGTSGGQITQYF. DNA of the CDR3: TGTGCCAGCAGCGGGACTAGCGGGGGCCAAATCACGCAGTATTTT.

The sample holds a few counts of this clonotype. V gene TRBV5-1 combines with J gene TRBJ2-4; perhaps TRBD1 as D (5 bases). V lost 4 bases and J 8 bases, leaving 16 bases between the germline ends. The CDR3 extends over 14 amino acids. Germline V CDR1 and CDR2: SGHRS, YFSETQ. The DNA of the CDR3 is TGCGCCAGCAGCCTGCATAGGGGTATGGACATTCAGTACTTC. Its translation: CASSLHRGMDIQYF.

This clonotype occurred a few times. This rearrangement joins TRBV3-1 to TRBJ2-2, with D uncertain. Per germline, CDR1 LGHDT and CDR2 YNNKEL (reference sequence). Trimming pared 8 bases from V and 0 bases from J, leaving 10 bases between. CDR3 length: 14 amino acids. The DNA of the CDR3 is TGTGCCAGCGGTTCACACTCGAACACCGGGGAGCTGTTTTTT. Encoded protein: CASGSHSNTGELFF.

With regard to this clonotype: The junction does not match germline at one end; this may be a read error. The chain combines TRBV3-1 with TRBJ2-3; 9 bases match TRBD2. Looked up from germline, CDR1 is LGHDT and CDR2 is YNNKEL (reference sequence). This CDR3 region has 13 residues. Written as DNA, the CDR3 is TGTGCCAGCAAGACTAGCGGTTCAGATAAGCAGTATTTT. The encoded protein is CASKTSGSDKQYF.

CDR3 amino acids: CASSLLGGRGYTDTQYF. In DNA, the CDR3 is TGTGCCAGCAGTTTGCTCGGGGGGCGGGGCTACACAGATACGCAGTATTTT. The chain recombines TRBV12-3 or TRBV12-4 with TRBJ2-3, with D maybe TRBD2 (7 bases). There are 17 residues in the CDR3. Trimming left V 3 bases short and J 2 bases short, with 18 bases between.

This clonotype was counted a few times. The chain is built from TRBV6-6 and TRBJ2-1; D might be TRBD2 (5 bases). V was shortened by 2 bases and J by 7 bases, with 6 bases between the two germline ends. This CDR3 region has 12 residues. Germline CDR1 is MNHNY and CDR2 is SVGAGI (reference sequence). The CDR3 loop reads CASSYRENEQFF. The CDR3 coding sequence is TGTGCCAGCAGTTACAGGGAGAATGAGCAGTTCTTC.

This clonotype was counted a few times. It may be a read error: a sequence one base away is much more abundant. This rearrangement joins TRBV7-9 to TRBJ2-4; D possibly corresponds to TRBD1 (6 bases). Germline CDR1 reads SEHNR; CDR2 reads FQNEAQ (reference sequence). The CDR3 is 10 residues long. CDR3 bases: TGTGCCAGCGATGGGGGCAGCCTATGCTTC. It specifies CASDGGSLCF.

This clonotype was detected a few times. This chain joins TRBV2 and TRBJ1-1; no reliable D call. CDR1 and CDR2 from the germline V gene are SNHLY and FYNNEI. V lost 1 base to trimming and J lost 1 base, with 7 bases between them. The CDR3 is 14 amino acids. The CDR3 spells CASSEGGRNTEAFF. The CDR3 nucleotides are TGTGCCAGCAGTGAAGGAGGCAGGAACACTGAAGCTTTCTTT.

V gene TRBV6-2 or TRBV6-3 combines with J gene TRBJ2-6; D perhaps matches TRBD1 (5 bases). Per the germline V gene, CDR1 is MNHEY and CDR2 is SVGEGT. V dropped 4 bases and J dropped 3 bases, with 10 bases sitting between them. The CDR3 extends over 15 amino acids. The CDR3 region has the DNA TGTGCCAGCAGTTCTACAGGCTTTGGGGCCAACGTCCTGACTTTC. It is translated as CASSSTGFGANVLTF.

The J gene is TRBJ2-7, the V gene TRBV4-2; D is unclear. The germline gives CDR1 LGHNA, CDR2 YNFKEQ. This CDR3 is 14 amino acids long. Trimming left V 0 bases short and J 0 bases short, with 6 bases between. CDR3 in DNA: TGTGCCAGCAGCCAAGACAGTATCTCCTACGAGCAGTACTTC. It specifies CASSQDSISYEQYF.

This clonotype was recorded at least ten times. The chain is built from TRBV20-1 and TRBJ2-3; a weak D match, TRBD2 (5 bases). The V end lost 5 bases, the J end lost 8 bases, and 17 bases lay between the germline ends. The CDR3 length is 13 residues. Germline CDR1 reads DFQATT; CDR2 reads SNEGSKA (reference sequence). The CDR3, as DNA: TGCAGTGCTCCCGCCCAACTGGCGGGTACGCAGTATTTT. This encodes CSAPAQLAGTQYF.

This clonotype was picked up many times. The chain has TRBV25-1 and TRBJ2-1; D assignment may be TRBD1 or TRBD2 (6 bases each). This CDR3 is built from 15 residues. The V end lost 3 bases, the J end lost 2 bases, and 11 bases lay between the germline ends. From germline, CDR1 is MGHDK and CDR2 SYGVNS. In nucleotides, the CDR3 is TGTGCCAGCAGTGACCCCGGGGGCGCCTACAATGAGCAGTTCTTC. It encodes CASSDPGGAYNEQFF.

This clonotype was detected only a few times. The chain is built from TRBV29-1 and TRBJ2-5, with D perhaps matching TRBD1 (5 bases). Germline V CDR1 and CDR2: SQVTM, ANQGSEA. Trimming shortened V by 5 bases and J by 0 bases, and 7 bases separated the two germline ends. The CDR3 has 12 amino acids. CDR3 DNA sequence: TGCAGCGTTCGGACACACCAAGAGACCCAGTACTTC. Its translation: CSVRTHQETQYF.

This clonotype was counted at least ten times. The rearrangement joins TRBV29-1 to TRBJ2-7; D could derive from TRBD1 or TRBD2 (6 bases each). Germline V lookup: CDR1 SQVTM, CDR2 ANQGSEA. V was clipped by 4 bases and J by 6 bases, with 10 bases between them. The CDR3 spans 11 residues. The CDR3 sequence: CSVGTAGEQYF. CDR3 nucleotide sequence: TGCAGCGTTGGGACAGCGGGCGAGCAGTACTTC.

This chain connects TRBV3-1 to TRBJ2-7, with 9 bases matching TRBD1. With 1 base clipped from V and 2 bases from J, the junction kept 6 bases outside the gene matches. Germline V CDR1 and CDR2: LGHDT, YNNKEL (reference sequence). This CDR3 spans 16 amino acids. CDR3 coding DNA: TGTGCCAGCAGCCAAGGTCCCGGGACAGGGACCTACGAGCAGTACTTC. Encoded protein: CASSQGPGTGTYEQYF.

This clonotype has more than one count but fewer than ten. In nucleotides, the CDR3 is TGCGCCAGCAGCTGGGACAGGATGAACACTGAAGCTTTCTTT. Protein product: CASSWDRMNTEAFF. The gene calls are TRBV5-1 and TRBJ1-1, with TRBD1 matching over 8 bases. Germline CDR1 and CDR2: SGHRS and YFSETQ. J gave up 0 bases and V 3 bases, and 1 base lay outside the gene matches. The CDR3 has 14 residues. Filled out from reference TRBV5-1 and TRBJ1-1, the complete variable domain reads KAGVTQTPRYLIKTRGQQVTLSCSPISGHRSVSWYQQTPGQGLQFLFEYFSETQRNKGNFPGRFSGRQFSNSRSEMNVSTLELGDSALYLCASSWDRMNTEAFFGQGTRLTVV.

The sample holds a few counts of this clonotype. The rearrangement links TRBV9 to TRBJ2-3; 9 nucleotides match TRBD2. V gave up 4 bases and J gave up 3 bases; unmatched junction bases: 9. CDR1 SGDLS and CDR2 YYNGEE come from the germline V gene. The CDR3 consists of 16 residues. CDR3 coding DNA: TGTGCCAGCAGCTCTCTAGCGGGAAGCGCTACAGATACGCAGTATTTT. Its translation: CASSSLAGSATDTQYF.

The V and J genes are TRBV6-2 or TRBV6-3 and TRBJ2-5; D gene uncertain. Germline V gene lookup returns CDR1 MNHEY and CDR2 SVGEGT. CDR3 size: 18 residues. The V end lost 2 bases, the J end lost 0 bases, and 19 bases lay between the germline ends. CDR3 DNA sequence: TGTGCCAGCAGTTACGGCGGCCAAAGGCTTAGCAACCAAGAGACCCAGTACTTC. It codes for CASSYGGQRLSNQETQYF.

This clonotype has only a few counts. CDR3 amino acids: CAWSVMGEQFF. CDR3 bases: TGTGCCTGGAGTGTAATGGGTGAGCAGTTCTTC. This chain connects TRBV30 to TRBJ2-1; D is unresolved. Trimming pared 0 bases from V and 9 bases from J, leaving 6 bases between. The V gene's germline CDR1 is GTSNPN and CDR2 SVGIG (reference sequence). The length of the CDR3 is 11 residues.

This clonotype has a handful of counts. The V call is TRBV4-2, the J call TRBJ1-4, with no clear D. The V gene's germline CDR1 is LGHNA and CDR2 YNFKEQ. The CDR3 consists of 16 residues. V lost 0 bases, J lost 6 bases, and 14 bases lay in between. CDR3 DNA sequence: TGTGCCAGCAGCCAAGAGAGAAACCGAGCCCATGAAAAACTGTTTTTT. Its protein product is CASSQERNRAHEKLFF.

The V and J genes are TRBV18 and TRBJ2-3; D gene uncertain. Per the germline V gene, CDR1 is KGHSH and CDR2 is LQKENI. With 3 bases removed from V and 5 bases from J, the gap between germline ends came to 6 bases. CDR3 length equals 12 residues. In DNA, the CDR3 is TGTGCCAGCTCACCCTTTGGAGATACGCAGTATTTT. Its translation: CASSPFGDTQYF.

In this sample, this clonotype turned up a few times. The V call is TRBV20-1, the J call TRBJ2-3; TRBD1 is a possible D gene (6 bases). V lost 1 base to trimming and J lost 6 bases, with 14 bases between them. From germline, CDR1 is DFQATT and CDR2 SNEGSKA (reference sequence). This CDR3 has 14 amino acids. Written as DNA, the CDR3 is TGCAGTGCTAGAGTTAACAGGGCTGGGGATACGCAGTATTTT. It yields the protein CSARVNRAGDTQYF.

The J gene is TRBJ2-7, the V gene TRBV20-1, with 11 bases matching TRBD2. J lost 7 bases, V lost 6 bases, and 11 bases had no gene match. Germline V gene lookup returns CDR1 DFQATT and CDR2 SNEGSKA (reference sequence). The CDR3 sequence is 14 residues long. CDR3 nucleotide sequence: TGCAGTGCCGTTGCGACTAGCGGGGTTTCGGAGCAGTACTTC. It translates to CSAVATSGVSEQYF.

This clonotype was seen only a few times. The gene calls are TRBV20-1 and TRBJ2-7; 9 bases are shared with TRBD1. The V and J ends lost 6 bases and 2 bases, in that order; junction bases with no gene match: 8. Germline V CDR1 and CDR2: DFQATT, SNEGSKA (reference sequence). The CDR3 is made up of 14 amino acids. The CDR3 sequence: CSASRGTGPYEQYF. The CDR3 region has the DNA TGCAGTGCCTCAAGGGGGACAGGGCCCTACGAGCAGTACTTC.

This clonotype showed up many times. CDR3 in amino acids: CASSLKQATPNTEAFF. The CDR3 DNA is TGTGCCAGCAGTTTAAAACAGGCGACACCGAACACTGAAGCTTTCTTT. The chain combines TRBV12-3 or TRBV12-4 with TRBJ1-1, with a weak D call TRBD1 (5 bases). Deletions cut 2 bases from V and 1 base from J, with 14 bases between. The CDR3 consists of 16 residues.

The CDR3 region has the DNA TGTGCCATCAGTGATAGGCGGGAGGGCCTAACAGATACGCAGTATTTT. Translated: CAISDRREGLTDTQYF. This chain connects TRBV10-3 to TRBJ2-3; 9 bases fit TRBD2. The CDR3 runs to 16 residues. Looked up from germline, CDR1 is ENHRY and CDR2 is SYGVKD. V was clipped by 3 bases and J by 3 bases; unmatched bases: 7.

The V and J genes are TRBV7-8 and TRBJ2-3; D unresolved. The CDR3 has 17 residues. From germline, CDR1 is SGHVS and CDR2 FQNEAQ. Deletions cut 2 bases from V and 1 base from J, with 16 bases between. Written as DNA, the CDR3 is TGTGCCAGCAGCTTATCCGGTTCGCCCTCTGGCACAGATACGCAGTATTTT. Protein sequence: CASSLSGSPSGTDTQYF. The whole variable domain, filled in from reference TRBV7-8 and TRBJ2-3, reads GAGVSQSPRYKVAKRGQDVALRCDPISGHVSLFWYQQALGQGPEFLTYFQNEAQLDKSGLPSDRFFAERPEGSVSTLKIQRTQQEDSAVYLCASSLSGSPSGTDTQYFGPGTRLTVL.